One and the same sample provided the 5 T cell receptor beta chains below, sequenced in a study of T-cell reconstitution after alpha-beta-depleted transplantation in children. Preparation of the TCRbeta library used unique molecular identifiers. From the PCR reads, TCRdb called clonotypes with MiXCR, one entry per CDR3 protein. The sample lists around 490,000 distinct CDR3 sequences, more than 9.5% occurring once. Material: PBMCs, mostly from graft donor cells, obtained 180 days after TCRalphabeta/CD19-depleted stem cell transplant. These receptors originate from a female patient between 2 and 10 years old who had a stem cell transplant for aplastic anemia, so the T cells may come from the graft donor.

V gene TRBV29-1 combines with J gene TRBJ2-1; 7 positions match TRBD2. This CDR3 spans 15 amino acids. Germline trimming cut 0 bases from V and 4 bases from J; bases unmatched to any gene: 6. Germline values: CDR1 SQVTM, CDR2 ANQGSEA. This chain's CDR3 is CSVEDTGGSYNEQFF. Written as DNA, the CDR3 is TGCAGCGTTGAAGATACGGGAGGTTCATACAATGAGCAGTTCTTC.

The table lists this clonotype with many counts. The V call is TRBV28, the J call TRBJ2-1; D may correspond to TRBD1 or TRBD2 (5 bases each). This CDR3 is built from 11 residues. Germline V gene sequence: CDR1 MDHEN, CDR2 SYDVKM. Trimming removed 4 bases at V and 9 bases at J, with 7 bases between. CDR3: CASSYGTEQFF. CDR3 coding DNA: TGTGCCAGCAGTTATGGGACTGAGCAGTTCTTC.

This clonotype was counted between two and nine times. The CDR3 loop reads CASRTHSGRPYNEQFF. In nucleotides, the CDR3 is TGTGCCAGCAGAACCCATAGCGGGAGACCTTACAATGAGCAGTTCTTC. V is TRBV6-1 and J is TRBJ2-1, with TRBD2 matching over 9 bases. The CDR3 sequence is 16 residues long. Germline V gene sequence: CDR1 MNHNS, CDR2 SASEGT. V was pared by 6 bases and J by 4 bases, with 10 bases of the junction left unmatched.

This clonotype was observed a handful of times. The V call is TRBV25-1, the J call TRBJ2-3, with D perhaps TRBD1 (6 bases). CDR1 is MGHDK, CDR2 SYGVNS, per germline. CDR3 length: 13 amino acids. V gave up 0 bases and J gave up 5 bases, with 6 bases separating them. The CDR3 coding sequence is TGTGCCAGCAGTGAATACAGGGGAGATACGCAGTATTTT. This sequence encodes CASSEYRGDTQYF.

This clonotype was seen many times. V gene TRBV6-2 or TRBV6-3 combines with J gene TRBJ1-1; D gene uncertain. The V end was cut by 3 bases, the J end by 3 bases, with 14 bases between. The CDR3 is made up of 15 amino acids. Per the germline V gene, CDR1 is MNHEY and CDR2 is SVGEGT. The CDR3 nucleotides read TGTGCCAGCAGTTATGGCGGCAGCTGGGACACTGAAGCTTTCTTT. Its translation is CASSYGGSWDTEAFF.